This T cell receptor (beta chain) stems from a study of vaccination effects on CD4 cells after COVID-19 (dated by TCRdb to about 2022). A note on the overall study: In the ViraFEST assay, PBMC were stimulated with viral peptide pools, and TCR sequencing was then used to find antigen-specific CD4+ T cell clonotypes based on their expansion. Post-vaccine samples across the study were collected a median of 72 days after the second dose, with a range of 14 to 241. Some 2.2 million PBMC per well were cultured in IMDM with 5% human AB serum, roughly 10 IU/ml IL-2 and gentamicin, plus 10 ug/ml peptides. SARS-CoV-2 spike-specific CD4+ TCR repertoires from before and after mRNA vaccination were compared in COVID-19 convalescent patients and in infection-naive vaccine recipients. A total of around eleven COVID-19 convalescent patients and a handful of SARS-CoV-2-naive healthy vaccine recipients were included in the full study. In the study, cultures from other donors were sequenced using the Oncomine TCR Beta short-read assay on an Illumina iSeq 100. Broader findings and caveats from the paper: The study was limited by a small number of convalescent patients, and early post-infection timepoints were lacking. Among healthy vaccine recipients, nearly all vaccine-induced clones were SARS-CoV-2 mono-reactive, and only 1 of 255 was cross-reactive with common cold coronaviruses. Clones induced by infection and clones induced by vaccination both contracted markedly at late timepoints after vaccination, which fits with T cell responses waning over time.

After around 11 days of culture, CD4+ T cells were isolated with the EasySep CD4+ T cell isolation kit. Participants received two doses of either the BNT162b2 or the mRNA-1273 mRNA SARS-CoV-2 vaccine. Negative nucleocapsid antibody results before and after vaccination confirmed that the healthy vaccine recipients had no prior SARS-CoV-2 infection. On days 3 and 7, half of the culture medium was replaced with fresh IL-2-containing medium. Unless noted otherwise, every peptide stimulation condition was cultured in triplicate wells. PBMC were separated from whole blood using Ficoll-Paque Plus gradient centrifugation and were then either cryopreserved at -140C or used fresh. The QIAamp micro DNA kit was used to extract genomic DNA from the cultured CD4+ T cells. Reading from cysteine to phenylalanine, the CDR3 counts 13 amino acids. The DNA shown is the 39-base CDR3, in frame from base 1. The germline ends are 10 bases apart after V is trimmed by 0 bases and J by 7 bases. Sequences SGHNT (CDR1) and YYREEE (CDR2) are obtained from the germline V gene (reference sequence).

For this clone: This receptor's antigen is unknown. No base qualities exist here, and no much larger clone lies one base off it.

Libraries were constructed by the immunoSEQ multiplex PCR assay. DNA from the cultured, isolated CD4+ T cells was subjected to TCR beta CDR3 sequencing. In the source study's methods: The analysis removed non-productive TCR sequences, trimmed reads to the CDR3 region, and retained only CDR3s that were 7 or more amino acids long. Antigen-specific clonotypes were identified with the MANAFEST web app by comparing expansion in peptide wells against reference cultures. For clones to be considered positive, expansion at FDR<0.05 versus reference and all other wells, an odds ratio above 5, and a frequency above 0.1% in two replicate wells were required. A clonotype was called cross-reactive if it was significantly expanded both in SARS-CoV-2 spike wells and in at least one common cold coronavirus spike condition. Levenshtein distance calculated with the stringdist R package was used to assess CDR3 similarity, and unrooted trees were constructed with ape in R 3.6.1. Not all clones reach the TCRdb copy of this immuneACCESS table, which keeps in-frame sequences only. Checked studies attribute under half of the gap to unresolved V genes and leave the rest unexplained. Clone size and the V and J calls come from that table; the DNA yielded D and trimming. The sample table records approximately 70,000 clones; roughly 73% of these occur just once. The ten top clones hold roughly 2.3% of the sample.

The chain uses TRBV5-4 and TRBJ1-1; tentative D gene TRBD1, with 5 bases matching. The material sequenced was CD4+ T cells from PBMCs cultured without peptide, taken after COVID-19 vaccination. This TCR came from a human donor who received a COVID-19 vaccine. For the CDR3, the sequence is CASSLAGGSEAFF. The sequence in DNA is TGTGCCAGCAGCTTGGCGGGGGGGAGTGAAGCTTTCTTT.